The sequence of this TCR beta chain was determined in a study of blood T cells in healthy people across ages (dated by TCRdb to the mid-2010s). In the study overall: In model experiments, template switching captured roughly one uniquely barcoded TCR beta cDNA molecule for every two T cells. The donors were split into four age groups: young (average around 15 years), middle-aged (about 40), aged (roughly 60) and long-lived (roughly 80). Using the same blood draw, the study looked at two additional independent replicas of 1 million unique cDNA reads for two donors, one aged 18 to 29 and the other aged 80 or older. Donors of different ages were randomly distributed across sequencing lanes to avoid experimental bias. The study measured age-related changes in TCR beta repertoire diversity using deep sequencing normalized with unique cDNA molecular identifiers.

Libraries were prepared through 5' RACE. Sequencing took place on an Illumina HiSeq 2500. A second PCR of roughly 7 to 11 cycles was performed with a sample-barcoded 5' primer and a J-beta primer mix. Each TCR beta cDNA molecule received a unique molecular identifier from a template-switch 5' adaptor carrying 12 random nucleotides. Each sample yielded at least 2.5 million CDR3-containing paired-end reads. First-strand cDNA synthesis was performed from all RNA using the Mint cDNA synthesis kit, with priming by a TRBC-specific oligonucleotide. All cDNA was treated with uracil-DNA glycosylase and then went through a first 18-cycle PCR with the universal primers M1SS and BC2_uni_R. On the study's bioinformatics: For normalization, 1 million high-quality reads, each with a distinct molecular identifier, were randomly selected from each sample. Reads with shared molecular identifiers were discarded instead of being binned into consensus sequences. MiTCR, run with a Q25 quality threshold and the strictest error-elimination algorithm, handled CDR3 identification, clonotype clustering and error correction. A nonparametric unseen species model with Euler transformation was used to estimate lower-bound total TCR beta diversity. Using fastp at Q25 and MiXCR, TCRdb reprocessed the public reads and kept productive beta chains. Records with the same CDR3 protein are collapsed into one entry carrying the most frequent genes and DNA. It is TCRdb's table, rather than the study itself, that gives the V and J calls and clone size. The sample profile shows hundreds of thousands of distinct CDR3 sequences; over 40% of them were found once. The ten most abundant clones make up roughly 14% of the sample.

Looking up the germline V gene yields CDR1 SGHDN and CDR2 FVKESK. V is cut back by 4 bases and J by 14 bases, with 16 bases in the junction unmatched. From the cysteine through the phenylalanine, the CDR3 covers 17 amino acids. This entry keeps only the CDR3 DNA: 51 bases, framed from base 1. Donors were 39 systemically healthy Caucasian individuals from Russia aged roughly 6 to 95 years. Ten milliliters of peripheral blood were collected from each donor into EDTA-treated Vacutainer tubes. Ficoll-Paque density-gradient centrifugation was used to isolate PBMCs, with at least 6 million per sample. Trizol reagent was used to extract total RNA from PBMCs, with at least 5 micrograms per sample. Naive CD45RAhigh/CD27high T cell percentages were measured by flow cytometry on a PBMC aliquot from every donor. On this clonotype itself: Its antigen is still unknown. Base qualities are not recorded, but no much larger clone differs from it by a single base.

Overall study results and their limits: Total diversity estimates from one million sequenced T cells were considered lower bounds and underestimates. Since profiling was done on bulk unsorted PBMCs, naive and antigen-experienced compartments could not be conclusively compared. Compared with the aged group, the long-lived group had more naive CD4+ T cells, fewer expanded clones and increased TCR diversity, a pattern suggesting age selection. There was a strong correlation between observed TCR beta diversity and the percentage of naive T cells measured by flow cytometry. The CMV infection status of donors was not known, potentially confounding age-related changes in expanded clonotypes. Observed TCR beta diversity per million T cells fell roughly linearly with age, and a significant reduction was already apparent by age around 40.

In this chain, TRBV14 is recombined with TRBJ2-3, and 15 junction bases match TRBD2. The specimen was blood. The TCR was taken from a woman aged 80 or over in good health. The nucleotides are TGTGCCAGCAGCCGGGGACTAGCGGGAGGAGGTCCCAGATACGCGTATTTT. Translation gives CASSRGLAGGGPRYAYF. Where the CDR3 stops, the reference TRBV14 and TRBJ2-3 genes take over; the full variable domain is EAGVTQFPSHSVIEKGQTVTLRCDPISGHDNLYWYRRVMGKEIKFLLHFVKESKQDESGMPNNRFLAERTGGTYSTLKVQPAELEDSGVYFCASSRGLAGGGPRYAYFGPGTRLTVL.